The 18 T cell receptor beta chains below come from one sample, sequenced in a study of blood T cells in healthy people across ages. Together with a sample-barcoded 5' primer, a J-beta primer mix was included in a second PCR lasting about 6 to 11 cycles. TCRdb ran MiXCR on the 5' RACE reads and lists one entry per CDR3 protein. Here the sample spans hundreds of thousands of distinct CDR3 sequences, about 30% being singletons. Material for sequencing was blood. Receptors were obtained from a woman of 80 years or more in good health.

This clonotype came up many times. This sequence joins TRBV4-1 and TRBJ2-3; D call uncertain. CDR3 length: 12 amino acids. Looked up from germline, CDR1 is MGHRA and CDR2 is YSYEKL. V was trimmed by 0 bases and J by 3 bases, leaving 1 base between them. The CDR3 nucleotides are TGCGCCAGCAGCCAAGAAACAGATACGCAGTATTTT. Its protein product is CASSQETDTQYF.

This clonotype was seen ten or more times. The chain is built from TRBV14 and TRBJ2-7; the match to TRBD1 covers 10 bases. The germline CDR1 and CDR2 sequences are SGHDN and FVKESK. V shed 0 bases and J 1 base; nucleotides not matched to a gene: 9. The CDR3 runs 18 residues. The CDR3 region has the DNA TGTGCCAGCAGCCAAGAACGGGACAGGGGTCCCGCTTCCTACGAGCAGTACTTC. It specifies CASSQERDRGPASYEQYF.

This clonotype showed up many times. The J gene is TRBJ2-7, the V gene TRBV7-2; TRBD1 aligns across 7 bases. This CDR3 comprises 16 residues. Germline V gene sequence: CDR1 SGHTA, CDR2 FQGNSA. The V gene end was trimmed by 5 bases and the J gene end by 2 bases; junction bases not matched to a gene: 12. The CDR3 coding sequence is TGTGCCAGCAGCCCACTCCCTACAGGGGACCCCTACGAGCAGTACTTC. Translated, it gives CASSPLPTGDPYEQYF.

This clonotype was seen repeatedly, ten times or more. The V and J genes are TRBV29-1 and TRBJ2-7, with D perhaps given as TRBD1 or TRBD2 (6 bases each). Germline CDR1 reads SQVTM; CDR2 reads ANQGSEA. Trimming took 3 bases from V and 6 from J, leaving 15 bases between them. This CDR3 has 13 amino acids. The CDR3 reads CSVDFGGGSEQYF. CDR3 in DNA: TGCAGCGTTGACTTCGGAGGGGGGAGCGAGCAGTACTTC.

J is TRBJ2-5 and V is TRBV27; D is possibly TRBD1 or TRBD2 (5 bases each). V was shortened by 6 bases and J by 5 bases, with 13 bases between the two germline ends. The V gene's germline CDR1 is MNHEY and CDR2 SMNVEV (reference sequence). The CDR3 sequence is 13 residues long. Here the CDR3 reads CASRFRGAETQYF. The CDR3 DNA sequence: TGTGCCAGCAGGTTTCGGGGCGCGGAGACCCAGTACTTC.

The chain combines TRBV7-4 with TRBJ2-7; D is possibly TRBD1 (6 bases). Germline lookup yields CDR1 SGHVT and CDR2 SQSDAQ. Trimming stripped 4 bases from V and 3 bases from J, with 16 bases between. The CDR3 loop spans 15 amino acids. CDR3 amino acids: CASSSPRTGYYEQYF. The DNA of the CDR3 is TGTGCCAGCAGCTCCCCCCGTACAGGGTACTACGAGCAGTACTTC.

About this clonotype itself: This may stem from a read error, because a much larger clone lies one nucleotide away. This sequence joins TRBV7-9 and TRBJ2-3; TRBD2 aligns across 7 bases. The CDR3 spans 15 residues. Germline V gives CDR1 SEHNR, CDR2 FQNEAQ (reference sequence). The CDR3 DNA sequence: TGTGCCAGCAGCTTCGGCGGGGGAGACACAGATGCGCAGTATTTT. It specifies CASSFGGGDTDAQYF.

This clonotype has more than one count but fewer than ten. The CDR3 is CASSSGTSGGGDTQYF. The CDR3 coding sequence is TGTGCCAGCAGCTCCGGGACTAGCGGGGGGGGAGATACGCAGTATTTT. The chain carries TRBV7-2 and TRBJ2-3, with TRBD2 matching over 16 bases. The germline V gene has CDR1 SGHTA and CDR2 FQGNSA. Trimming at V came to 4 bases and at J to 5 bases, leaving 3 bases not matched to a gene. The CDR3 consists of 16 residues. The whole variable domain, filled in from reference TRBV7-2 and TRBJ2-3, reads GAGVSQSPSNKVTEKGKDVELRCDPISGHTALYWYRQSLGQGLEFLIYFQGNSAPDKSGLPSDRFSAERTGGSVSTLTIQRTQQEDSAVYLCASSSGTSGGGDTQYFGPGTRLTVL.

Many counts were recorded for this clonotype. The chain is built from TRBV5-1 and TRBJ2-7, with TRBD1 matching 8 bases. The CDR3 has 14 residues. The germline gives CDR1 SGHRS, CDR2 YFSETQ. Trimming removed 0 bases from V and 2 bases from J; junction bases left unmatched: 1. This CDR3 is CASSLETGAYEQYF. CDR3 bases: TGCGCCAGCAGCTTGGAGACAGGGGCCTACGAGCAGTACTTC.

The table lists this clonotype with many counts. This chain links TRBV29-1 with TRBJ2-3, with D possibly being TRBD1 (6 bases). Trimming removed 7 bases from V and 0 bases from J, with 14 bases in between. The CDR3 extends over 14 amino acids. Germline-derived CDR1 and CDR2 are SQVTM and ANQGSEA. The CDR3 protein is CSAAGTPSTDTQYF. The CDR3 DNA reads TGCAGCGCTGCTGGGACACCGAGCACAGATACGCAGTATTTT.

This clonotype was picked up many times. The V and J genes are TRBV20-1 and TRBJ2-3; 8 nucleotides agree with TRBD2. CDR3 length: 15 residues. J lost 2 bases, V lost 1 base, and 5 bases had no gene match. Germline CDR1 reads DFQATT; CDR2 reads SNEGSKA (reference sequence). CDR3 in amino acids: CSARGLAGTTDTQYF. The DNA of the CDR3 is TGCAGTGCTAGAGGATTAGCGGGGACCACAGATACGCAGTATTTT.

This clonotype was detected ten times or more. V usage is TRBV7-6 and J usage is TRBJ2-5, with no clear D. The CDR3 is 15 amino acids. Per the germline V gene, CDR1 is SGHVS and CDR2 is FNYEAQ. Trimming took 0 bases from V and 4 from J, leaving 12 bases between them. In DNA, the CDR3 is TGTGCCAGCAGCTTAGCGCTCTCGGGTCGAGAGACCCAGTACTTC. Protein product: CASSLALSGRETQYF. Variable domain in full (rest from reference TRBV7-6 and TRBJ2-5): GAGVSQSPRYKVTKRGQDVALRCDPISGHVSLYWYRQALGQGPEFLTYFNYEAQQDKSGLPNDRFSAERPEGSISTLTIQRTEQRDSAMYRCASSLALSGRETQYFGPGTRLLVL.

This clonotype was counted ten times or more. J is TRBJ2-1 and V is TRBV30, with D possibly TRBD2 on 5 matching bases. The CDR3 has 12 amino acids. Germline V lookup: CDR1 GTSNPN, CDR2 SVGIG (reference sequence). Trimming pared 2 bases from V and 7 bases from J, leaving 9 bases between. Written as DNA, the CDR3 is TGTGCCTGGAGTCCGCCGGGGAATGAGCAGTTCTTC. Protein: CAWSPPGNEQFF.

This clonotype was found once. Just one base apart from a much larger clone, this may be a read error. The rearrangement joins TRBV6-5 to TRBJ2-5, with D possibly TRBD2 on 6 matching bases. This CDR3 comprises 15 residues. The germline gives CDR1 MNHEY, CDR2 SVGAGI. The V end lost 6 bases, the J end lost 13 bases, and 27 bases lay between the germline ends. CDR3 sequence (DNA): TGTGCCAGCAGACAAGGACGGAGGGTCCCCTACGAGCGGTACTTC. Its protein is CASRQGRRVPYERYF.

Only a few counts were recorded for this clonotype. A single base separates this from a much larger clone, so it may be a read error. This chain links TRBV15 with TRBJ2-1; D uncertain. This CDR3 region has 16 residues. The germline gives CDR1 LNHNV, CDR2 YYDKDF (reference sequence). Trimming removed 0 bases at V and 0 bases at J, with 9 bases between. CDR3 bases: TGTGCCACCAGCAGAGATATGCACAGCTCCTACAATGAGCAGTTCTTC. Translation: CATSRDMHSSYNEQFF.

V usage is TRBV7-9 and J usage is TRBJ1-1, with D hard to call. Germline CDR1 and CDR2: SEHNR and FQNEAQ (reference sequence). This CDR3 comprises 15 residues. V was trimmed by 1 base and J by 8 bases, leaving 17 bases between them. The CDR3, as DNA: TGTGCCAGCAGCTTAGGTGGAGCCGAACGGAAAGAAGCTTTCTTT. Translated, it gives CASSLGGAERKEAFF.

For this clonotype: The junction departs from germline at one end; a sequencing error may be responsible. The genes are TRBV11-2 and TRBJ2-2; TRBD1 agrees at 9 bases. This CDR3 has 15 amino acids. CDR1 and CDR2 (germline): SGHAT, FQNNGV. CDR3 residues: CASSFGGTGSGERFF. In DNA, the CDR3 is TGTGCCAGCAGCTTCGGCGGGACAGGGTCCGGGGAGCGGTTTTTT. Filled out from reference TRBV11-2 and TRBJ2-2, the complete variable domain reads EAGVAQSPRYKIIEKRQSVAFWCNPISGHATLYWYQQILGQGPKLLIQFQNNGVVDDSQLPKDRFSAERLKGVDSTLKIQPAKLEDSAVYLCASSFGGTGSGERFFGEGSRLTVL.

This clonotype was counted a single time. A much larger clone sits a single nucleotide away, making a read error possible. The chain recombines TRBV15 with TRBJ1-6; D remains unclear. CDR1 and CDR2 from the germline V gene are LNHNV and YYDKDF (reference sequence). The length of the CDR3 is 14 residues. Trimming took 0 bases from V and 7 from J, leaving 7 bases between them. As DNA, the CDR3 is TGTGCCACCAGCAGAGATCTCAGAAATTCACCCCTCCACTTT. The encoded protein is CATSRDLRNSPLHF.